The rows below give T cell receptor beta chains drawn from one sample of a study of blood T cell repertoires in COVID-19. This table comes from immunoSEQ multiplex PCR, and its TCRdb copy is limited to in-frame clones, with some not included. Of 150,000 to 200,000 clones detected, about 87% appear once; the ten largest clones hold around 12%. Material: peripheral blood. These TCRs come from a woman in her 70s with COVID-19, enrolled during active disease. CDR3s include the opening cysteine and the closing phenylalanine or tryptophan. The D gene is left open where the match is weak. A row's size may be missing; if present it is once, few, many or a size class.

clone_size: .; d_call: .; j_call: TRBJ2-2; v_call: TRBV30; cdr3_nt: TGTGCCTGGATGGCTGCAATCAAGCGAGGCACCGGGGAGCTGTTTTTT; cdr3_aa: CAWMAAIKRGTGELFF
clone_size: .; d_call: TRBD2; j_call: TRBJ2-7; v_call: TRBV28; cdr3_nt: TGTGCCAGCAGTTTAACCCGACTAGCCCAGTACGAGCAGTACTTC; cdr3_aa: CASSLTRLAQYEQYF
clone_size: .; d_call: TRBD2; j_call: TRBJ2-3; v_call: TRBV11-3; cdr3_nt: TGTGCCAGCAGCAAGAGAGGACTAGCGGGGGGAGATACGCAGTATTTT; cdr3_aa: CASSKRGLAGGDTQYF
clone_size: .; d_call: .; j_call: TRBJ1-3; v_call: TRBV18; cdr3_nt: TGTGCCAGCTCACCTAGTGTTGCGTCGTCTGGAAACACCATATATTTT; cdr3_aa: CASSPSVASSGNTIYF
clone_size: .; d_call: .; j_call: TRBJ2-3; v_call: TRBV24-1; cdr3_nt: TGTGCCACCAGTGATACGCAGGGGAGCCTAGATACGCAGTATTTT; cdr3_aa: CATSDTQGSLDTQYF
clone_size: .; d_call: .; j_call: TRBJ1-3; v_call: TRBV5-1; cdr3_nt: TGCGCCAGCAGCGTCGGGAGGCGCGCAAACACCATATATTTT; cdr3_aa: CASSVGRRANTIYF
clone_size: .; d_call: TRBD1; j_call: TRBJ2-7; v_call: TRBV7-2; cdr3_nt: TGTGCCAGCAGCTTATGGGACAGGGAATATGGCGAGCAGTACTTC; cdr3_aa: CASSLWDREYGEQYF
clone_size: .; d_call: TRBD1; j_call: TRBJ2-7; v_call: TRBV29-1; cdr3_nt: TGCAGCGTTGAGGGACAGGGGGGGCTCGAGCAGTACTTC; cdr3_aa: CSVEGQGGLEQYF
clone_size: .; d_call: .; j_call: TRBJ2-7; v_call: TRBV5-1; cdr3_nt: TGCGCCAGCAGCACCGGACGGGGTTCCTACGAGCAGTACTTC; cdr3_aa: CASSTGRGSYEQYF
clone_size: once; d_call: .; j_call: TRBJ1-3; v_call: TRBV19; cdr3_nt: TGTGCCAGTAGTCCCGGGACAACTGGAAACACCATATATTTT; cdr3_aa: CASSPGTTGNTIYF
clone_size: .; d_call: TRBD1; j_call: TRBJ1-1; v_call: TRBV19; cdr3_nt: TGTGCCAGTAGTACCCCAGGGGGCTATACTGAAGCTTTCTTT; cdr3_aa: CASSTPGGYTEAFF
clone_size: .; d_call: .; j_call: TRBJ1-1; v_call: TRBV6-5; cdr3_nt: TGTGCCAGCACTCACGGGGGGGGGCCGAACACTGAAGCTTTCTTT; cdr3_aa: CASTHGGGPNTEAFF
clone_size: .; d_call: TRBD1; j_call: TRBJ1-1; v_call: TRBV11-2; cdr3_nt: TGTGCCAGCAGCTTGGGTGACAGGGTCGGGCCTGAAGCTTTCTTT; cdr3_aa: CASSLGDRVGPEAFF
clone_size: .; d_call: .; j_call: TRBJ2-1; v_call: TRBV3-1/TRBV3-2; cdr3_nt: TGTGCCAGCAGCCAAGAGTGGAGGCGAGACGAGCAGTTCTTC; cdr3_aa: CASSQEWRRDEQFF
clone_size: .; d_call: .; j_call: TRBJ1-3; v_call: TRBV7-2; cdr3_nt: TGTGCCAGCAGGGGGGGGGAAAGCGGAAACACCATATATTTT; cdr3_aa: CASRGGESGNTIYF
clone_size: .; d_call: .; j_call: TRBJ1-6; v_call: TRBV27; cdr3_nt: TGTGCCAGCAGACAAAATAATTCACCCCTCCACTTT; cdr3_aa: CASRQNNSPLHF
clone_size: .; d_call: .; j_call: TRBJ1-1; v_call: TRBV27; cdr3_nt: TGTGCCAGCAGTTTAAACAGGGTCCCCGGTGAAGCTTTCTTT; cdr3_aa: CASSLNRVPGEAFF
clone_size: .; d_call: TRBD1; j_call: TRBJ2-2; v_call: TRBV5-4; cdr3_nt: TGTGCCAGCAGCGTCCGGGACAGGGGGAACACCGGGGAGCTGTTTTTT; cdr3_aa: CASSVRDRGNTGELFF
clone_size: .; d_call: .; j_call: TRBJ1-1; v_call: TRBV11-3; cdr3_nt: TGTGCCAGCAGCTTAGATCCGCCGGGGAACACTGAAGCTTTCTTT; cdr3_aa: CASSLDPPGNTEAFF
clone_size: .; d_call: .; j_call: TRBJ2-7; v_call: TRBV21-1; cdr3_nt: TGTGCCAGCAGCCCTCCCCCCAGGGTAGCGGCCTACGAGCAGTACTTC; cdr3_aa: CASSPPPRVAAYEQYF